This T cell receptor (beta chain) was captured in a study of blood T cell repertoires in COVID-19. On the study more broadly: Donors in the United States, Italy and Spain gave samples during acute or convalescent COVID-19. Nucleic acid was either cDNA or gDNA, and it came from T cells, B-cell-depleted T cells, or PBMCs.

From germline, CDR1 is LNHDA and CDR2 SQIVND (reference sequence). The CDR3 extends over 15 amino acids. The ends were cut back, 5 bases at V and 3 bases at J, with 16 bases in the middle. In the authors' workflow: Reference gene primers were amplified, and this amplification served to estimate nucleated cell counts. The table came from immunoSEQ multiplex PCR; TCRdb's copy has only in-frame clones and leaves some out. V and J calls and clone size follow that table, whereas D and trimming were derived from the DNA. The repertoire consists of 50,000 to 65,000 clones, with about 83% occurring once and the leading ten covering 5% to 6.5%.

This receptor was taken from a human donor in a cohort sampled during active COVID-19. V gene TRBV19 combines with J gene TRBJ1-1; D might be TRBD1 (5 bases). The sequenced sample was peripheral blood. The CDR3 DNA is TGTGCCAGTAGTGCTTACTTCAGGGCGGACACTGAAGCTTTCTTT. Its translation is CASSAYFRADTEAFF.